The 2 T cell receptor beta chains presented below share a single source sample, sequenced in a study of OX40 agonist ivuxolimab in advanced cancers. Assay: immunoSEQ multiplex PCR; the TCRdb copy retains only in-frame clones and omits some. The sample holds some 78,000 clones, approximately 90% seen once. This sample comprised CD4+ or CD8+ T cells sorted from blood, obtained in a trial of the OX40 agonist ivuxolimab. These receptors were collected from an adult with an advanced solid tumor such as melanoma, head and neck, liver or kidney cancer.

The gene calls are TRBV19 and TRBJ1-5; no definite D call. The germline CDR1 and CDR2 sequences are LNHDA and SQIVND (reference sequence). The CDR3 has 15 amino acids. Trimming removed 7 bases at V and 4 bases at J, with 17 bases between. CDR3 protein: CASTIPSRRNQPQHF. The CDR3 bases are TGTGCCAGTACCATCCCCTCCAGACGAAATCAGCCCCAGCATTTT.

The V gene is TRBV6-5, the J gene TRBJ2-1; no definite D call. This CDR3 is built from 10 residues. The V and J ends lost 5 bases and 13 bases respectively, with 9 bases between them. Germline V gene lookup returns CDR1 MNHEY and CDR2 SVGAGI. This CDR3 is CASSDLVQFF. The CDR3 bases are TGTGCCAGCAGTGACCTAGTTCAGTTCTTC.